These 30 T cell receptor beta chains originate from one sample sequenced in a study of T cell responses to AZD1222 COVID-19 vaccine. The repertoire was sequenced with immunoSEQ multiplex PCR; TCRdb's copy has only in-frame clones and lacks some. This table holds approximately 89,000 clones, 70% to 90% found once. Specimen: peripheral blood, collected on day 0 of AZD1222 vaccination. All receptors derive from an adult in good health.

The chain employs TRBV7-9 and TRBJ1-1; tentatively, D is TRBD1 (5 bases). The germline V gene has CDR1 SEHNR and CDR2 FQNEAQ (reference sequence). This CDR3 region has 14 residues. V lost 5 bases and J 0 bases, leaving 10 bases between the germline ends. CDR3 DNA sequence: TGTGCCAGCAGCATGGGGACGGTGAACACTGAAGCTTTCTTT. Encoded protein: CASSMGTVNTEAFF.

This clone was observed a single time. V and J are TRBV12-3 or TRBV12-4 and TRBJ1-5, with unresolved D. The CDR3 has 13 residues. Trimming left V 3 bases short and J 7 bases short, with 10 bases between. CDR3 sequence reads: CASSLAREQPQHF. CDR3 coding DNA: TGTGCCAGCAGTTTGGCCCGGGAACAGCCCCAGCATTTT.

The chain joins TRBV6-6 to TRBJ1-2, with 11 bases lining up with TRBD1. The CDR3 runs to 16 residues. Unmatched junction bases numbered 9, after V lost 4 bases and J lost 5 bases. The germline CDR1 and CDR2 sequences are MNHNY and SVGAGI (reference sequence). CDR3 sequence: CASSSRRDRGEYGYTF. The CDR3 region has the DNA TGTGCCAGCAGTTCCCGCCGGGACAGGGGGGAGTATGGCTACACCTTC.

The rearrangement uses TRBV12-5 and TRBJ1-6; perhaps TRBD1 as D (5 bases). The germline gives CDR1 LGHNT, CDR2 FRNRAP. The V end was cut by 9 bases, the J end by 7 bases, with 25 bases between. This CDR3 is built from 17 residues. In DNA form, the CDR3 reads TGTGCTAGGGCTGGGGTTTCGAGGGGACCTTGGAATTCACCCCTCCACTTT. It codes for CARAGVSRGPWNSPLHF.

This chain joins TRBV6-6 and TRBJ2-3; 7 positions agree with TRBD1. V was pared by 6 bases and J by 0 bases, with 3 bases of the junction left unmatched. Looked up from germline, CDR1 is MNHNY and CDR2 is SVGAGI (reference sequence). The CDR3 is made up of 14 amino acids. The CDR3 bases are TGTGCCAGCAGGCGACAGGGAAGCACAGATACGCAGTATTTT. Translation gives CASRRQGSTDTQYF.

This chain joins TRBV4-1 and TRBJ2-3, with D perhaps TRBD1 or TRBD2 (6 bases each). CDR1 is MGHRA, CDR2 YSYEKL, per germline. This CDR3 comprises 16 residues. V lost 0 bases, J lost 6 bases, and 16 bases lay in between. CDR3 nucleotide sequence: TGCGCCAGCAGCCAAGAGGTGGGGGGCCAATTGGATACGCAGTATTTT. It is translated as CASSQEVGGQLDTQYF.

This clone was counted between two and nine times. The chain employs TRBV28 and TRBJ1-5; D is undetermined. V was clipped by 2 bases and J by 7 bases, with 12 bases between them. The CDR3 runs to 14 residues. Germline lookup yields CDR1 MDHEN and CDR2 SYDVKM. The chain's CDR3 is CASSLTQVEQPQHF. The CDR3 DNA sequence: TGTGCCAGCAGTTTAACCCAGGTGGAACAGCCCCAGCATTTT.

This clone is a singleton in its sample. The chain recombines TRBV6-5 with TRBJ1-2, with 9 positions matching TRBD1. Germline V gene sequence: CDR1 MNHEY, CDR2 SVGAGI. The CDR3 consists of 13 residues. V trimming: 6 bases; J trimming: 3 bases; junction bases outside the gene matches: 2. The CDR3: CASSRTGDYGYTF. As DNA, the CDR3 is TGTGCCAGCAGCCGGACAGGGGACTATGGCTACACCTTC.

The V call is TRBV7-2, the J call TRBJ2-5; 9 bases agree with TRBD2. The CDR3 sequence is 16 residues long. V dropped 5 bases and J dropped 1; count of bases not matched to a gene: 8. Germline V gene lookup returns CDR1 SGHTA and CDR2 FQGNSA. The CDR3 coding sequence is TGTGCCAGCAGCCTCACTCGAGCGGGGGGCCAAGAGACCCAGTACTTC. Protein sequence: CASSLTRAGGQETQYF.

The rearrangement uses TRBV4-2 and TRBJ2-5; the match to TRBD2 covers 10 bases. CDR3 length: 17 residues. Germline loops: CDR1 LGHNA, CDR2 YNFKEQ. V lost 0 bases and J lost 1; bases outside the gene matches: 5. CDR3 protein: CASSQDATSGVQETQYF. The CDR3 region has the DNA TGTGCCAGCAGCCAAGACGCCACTAGCGGGGTCCAAGAGACCCAGTACTTC.

The J gene is TRBJ1-5, the V gene TRBV7-2; D remains unclear. The CDR3 sequence is 13 residues long. Trimming removed 5 bases from V and 0 bases from J, with 5 bases in between. Germline values: CDR1 SGHTA, CDR2 FQGNSA. The CDR3 loop reads CASSQGSNQPQHF. The DNA of the CDR3 is TGTGCCAGCAGCCAAGGTAGCAATCAGCCCCAGCATTTT.

The chain recombines TRBV3-1 (or the pseudogene TRBV3-2) with TRBJ1-1; tentative D call: TRBD1 (5 bases). The CDR3 spans 15 residues. The germline V and J ends were trimmed by 5 bases and 0 bases, with 13 bases remaining between them. Germline CDR1 is LGHDT and CDR2 is YNNKEL (reference sequence). CDR3 region: CASSSGLLMNTEAFF. The CDR3 bases are TGTGCCAGCAGCTCGGGACTCTTAATGAACACTGAAGCTTTCTTT.

The gene calls are TRBV5-1 and TRBJ1-2; TRBD1 matches 7 bases. CDR3 length equals 14 residues. Germline V CDR1 and CDR2: SGHRS, YFSETQ. The V segment lost 2 bases and the J segment 4 bases; nucleotides outside the gene matches: 5. The CDR3 DNA sequence: TGCGCCAGCAGCTTAGGAGGGGGCGTCTATGGCTACACCTTC. Translation: CASSLGGGVYGYTF.

The V call is TRBV7-6, the J call TRBJ1-5; a weak D match, TRBD1 (5 bases). With 3 bases removed from V and 4 bases from J, the gap between germline ends came to 7 bases. CDR3 length: 13 residues. The germline CDR1 and CDR2 sequences are SGHVS and FNYEAQ. The CDR3 region is CASSLTDNQPQHF. The CDR3, as DNA: TGTGCCAGCAGCTTGACAGATAATCAGCCCCAGCATTTT.

This chain links TRBV9 with TRBJ2-5, with D perhaps TRBD1 (7 bases). The CDR3 contains 16 residues. Trimming cost V 0 bases and J 5 bases, with 17 bases left between them. Germline V gene sequence: CDR1 SGDLS, CDR2 YYNGEE. The chain's CDR3 is CASSVGLEGAGETQYF. CDR3 sequence (DNA): TGTGCCAGCAGCGTAGGATTGGAGGGGGCGGGGGAGACCCAGTACTTC.

This sequence joins TRBV28 and TRBJ2-4, with TRBD2 matching 12 bases. The CDR3 has 16 amino acids. The trim removed 6 bases at V and 7 bases at J, leaving 10 bases unmatched. The germline V gene has CDR1 MDHEN and CDR2 SYDVKM. The chain's CDR3 is CASRGSSGGALNIQYF. The CDR3 region has the DNA TGTGCCAGCAGGGGTTCTAGCGGGGGGGCTTTGAACATTCAGTACTTC.

The chain combines TRBV7-9 with TRBJ1-5, with a possible D match to TRBD1 (5 bases). This CDR3 region has 14 residues. Trimming shortened V by 0 bases and J by 5 bases, and 8 bases separated the two germline ends. Germline values: CDR1 SEHNR, CDR2 FQNEAQ (reference sequence). The CDR3 nucleotides read TGTGCCAGCAGCTTAGCCAGGGAAGATCAGCCCCAGCATTTT. Its translation is CASSLAREDQPQHF. The variable domain in full, with the rest retrieved from reference TRBV7-9 and TRBJ1-5, is DTGVSQNPRHKITKRGQNVTFRCDPISEHNRLYWYRQTLGQGPEFLTYFQNEAQLEKSRLLSDRFSAERPKGSFSTLEIQRTEQGDSAMYLCASSLAREDQPQHFGDGTRLSIL.

The chain couples TRBV6-5 to TRBJ2-7, with 9 bases lining up with TRBD1. CDR3 length: 14 amino acids. Germline loops: CDR1 MNHEY, CDR2 SVGAGI. V was pared by 6 bases and J by 0 bases, with 3 bases of the junction left unmatched. The CDR3 is CASRPGQGSYEQYF. CDR3 bases: TGTGCCAGCAGGCCGGGACAGGGCTCCTACGAGCAGTACTTC.

V and J are TRBV12-3 or TRBV12-4 and TRBJ1-1; weak D call: TRBD1 (5 bases). With 4 bases removed from V and 4 bases from J, the gap between germline ends came to 10 bases. This CDR3 spans 13 amino acids. The CDR3 DNA sequence: TGTGCCAGCAGTTACCCCAGGGCCACTGAAGCTTTCTTT. This sequence encodes CASSYPRATEAFF.

Only a few counts were recorded for this clone. This chain links TRBV5-6 with TRBJ2-7, with a possible D match to TRBD2 (5 bases). V was shortened by 1 base and J by 4 bases, with 12 bases between the two germline ends. The CDR3 has 14 residues. Looked up from germline, CDR1 is SGHDT and CDR2 is YYEEEE. The CDR3 bases are TGTGCCAGCAGCTTGTACCGGACGGGATACGAGCAGTACTTC. Translation: CASSLYRTGYEQYF.

The chain links TRBV19 to TRBJ2-1; 7 bases are shared with TRBD1. The V gene end was trimmed by 5 bases and the J gene end by 3 bases; junction bases not matched to a gene: 7. The CDR3 runs 15 residues. The germline V gene encodes CDR1 LNHDA and CDR2 SQIVND (reference sequence). CDR3: CASSPRQGLYNEQFF. CDR3 nucleotide sequence: TGTGCCAGTAGTCCTCGACAGGGTCTCTACAATGAGCAGTTCTTC.

The chain uses TRBV28 and TRBJ1-1, with D maybe TRBD1 (5 bases). Germline CDR1 and CDR2: MDHEN and SYDVKM. Deletions cut 6 bases from V and 1 base from J, with 9 bases between. The CDR3 spans 13 residues. As DNA, the CDR3 is TGTGCCAGCAGACTCCAGGGGAACACTGAAGCTTTCTTT. Protein product: CASRLQGNTEAFF.

The chain couples TRBV5-1 to TRBJ1-4; D might be TRBD1 (5 bases). V was trimmed by 0 bases and J by 8 bases, leaving 8 bases between them. Germline values: CDR1 SGHRS, CDR2 YFSETQ. The CDR3 covers 13 residues. CDR3 residues: CASSLDRQEKLFF. CDR3 nucleotides: TGCGCCAGCAGCTTGGACAGACAGGAAAAACTGTTTTTT.

CDR3 in amino acids: CASTAGVGEKLFF. The CDR3 region has the DNA TGTGCCAGCACCGCGGGAGTAGGGGAAAAACTGTTTTTT. This chain connects TRBV7-8 to TRBJ1-4, with no clear D. Germline assignment: CDR1 SGHVS and CDR2 FQNEAQ. The CDR3 consists of 13 residues. Between the trimmed V and J ends, which lost 7 bases and 8 bases, there was a span of 14 bases.

The J gene is TRBJ2-7, the V gene TRBV5-4; 12 bases line up with TRBD2. This CDR3 is 15 amino acids long. Germline loops: CDR1 SGHNT, CDR2 YYREEE (reference sequence). V lost 4 bases to trimming and J lost 5 bases; unmatched junction nucleotides: 7. CDR3 amino acids: CASSPSGGAKNEQYF. The CDR3 nucleotides read TGTGCCAGCAGCCCTAGCGGGGGGGCTAAGAACGAGCAGTACTTC.

This chain joins TRBV11-2 and TRBJ2-7, with D possibly TRBD2 on 6 matching bases. V lost 4 bases and J lost 4, with 23 bases in between. The CDR3 is 17 amino acids. Germline CDR1 reads SGHAT; CDR2 reads FQNNGV. CDR3 residues: CASSSTWGGRRLYEQYF. The CDR3 region has the DNA TGTGCCAGCAGCTCAACCTGGGGAGGACGAAGGCTTTACGAGCAGTACTTC. Drawing the rest from reference TRBV11-2 and TRBJ2-7, the complete variable domain is EAGVAQSPRYKIIEKRQSVAFWCNPISGHATLYWYQQILGQGPKLLIQFQNNGVVDDSQLPKDRFSAERLKGVDSTLKIQPAKLEDSAVYLCASSSTWGGRRLYEQYFGPGTRLTVT.

This clone was found once. This rearrangement joins TRBV5-1 to TRBJ1-4; D unclear. Germline CDR1 is SGHRS and CDR2 is YFSETQ. The CDR3 extends over 14 amino acids. Trimming removed 3 bases from V and 0 bases from J, with 6 bases in between. The CDR3 DNA sequence: TGCGCCAGCAGCTCCACCACAACTAATGAAAAACTGTTTTTT. Amino acid sequence: CASSSTTTNEKLFF.

This rearrangement joins TRBV9 to TRBJ1-1; maybe TRBD1 (6 bases). Germline CDR1 SGDLS, CDR2 YYNGEE. V lost 4 bases and J 3 bases, leaving 13 bases between the germline ends. The CDR3 runs 14 residues. The CDR3 loop reads CASSPRGGDTEAFF. CDR3 DNA sequence: TGTGCCAGCAGCCCCAGAGGGGGGGACACTGAAGCTTTCTTT.

This chain links TRBV30 with TRBJ2-2; TRBD1 might be the D (5 bases). Trimming removed 4 bases at V and 1 base at J, with 10 bases between. From germline, CDR1 is GTSNPN and CDR2 SVGIG (reference sequence). CDR3 size: 14 residues. The CDR3 DNA follows: TGTGCCTGGAATGGCAGGGTGAACACCGGGGAGCTGTTTTTT. Protein sequence: CAWNGRVNTGELFF.

The rearrangement uses TRBV18 and TRBJ1-1; no clear D gene. Germline V gene lookup returns CDR1 KGHSH and CDR2 LQKENI. This CDR3 spans 14 amino acids. The V gene lost 2 bases and the J gene lost 0 bases, with 7 bases spanning the gap. Here the CDR3 DNA reads TGTGCCAGCTCACCAGCGTTCATGAACACTGAAGCTTTCTTT. This gives the protein CASSPAFMNTEAFF.